The present T cell receptor (beta chain) was sequenced within a study of shared clonotypes between healthy human individuals. Profiled with immunoSEQ multiplex PCR; TCRdb holds only in-frame clones, not every one. The data contain roughly 2,300,000 clones, about 90% of them singletons. The sequencing input was naive CD4+ T cells from PBMCs. Specified subset: CD45RA+ positively selected. The sequence was collected from a man aged 18-30 years in good health. Some clones in this sample may be carry-over from other donors' samples.

The CDR3 coding sequence is TGTGCCAGCTCACCAGCGGGACAGGGGGAAGCTTTCTTT. Translated: CASSPAGQGEAFF. The V call is TRBV18, the J call TRBJ1-1; 10 bases agree with TRBD1. This CDR3 is built from 13 residues. CDR1 is KGHSH, CDR2 LQKENI, per germline. Trimming removed 2 bases from V and 8 bases from J; junction bases left unmatched: 2.